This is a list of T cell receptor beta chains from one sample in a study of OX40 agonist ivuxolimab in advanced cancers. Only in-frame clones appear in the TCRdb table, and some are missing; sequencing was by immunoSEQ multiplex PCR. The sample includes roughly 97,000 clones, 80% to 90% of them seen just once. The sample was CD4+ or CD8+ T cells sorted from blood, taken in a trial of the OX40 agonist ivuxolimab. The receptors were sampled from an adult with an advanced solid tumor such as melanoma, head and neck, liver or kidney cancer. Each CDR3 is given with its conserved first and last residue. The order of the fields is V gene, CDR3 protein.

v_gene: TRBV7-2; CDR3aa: CASTVTPRSSGNTIYF
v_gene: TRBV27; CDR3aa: CASSAGVNTGELFF
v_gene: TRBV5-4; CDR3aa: CASSPDVYYGYTF
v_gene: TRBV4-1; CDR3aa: CASSQVGLIPTGELFF
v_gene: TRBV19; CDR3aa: CASSIEGGPGEQFF
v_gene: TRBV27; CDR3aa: CASSSAGAAYNEQFF
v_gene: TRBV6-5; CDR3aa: CASSYSPGGTYEQYF
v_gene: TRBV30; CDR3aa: CAWRGQQFGETQYF
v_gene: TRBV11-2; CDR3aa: CASSLVSGEQYF
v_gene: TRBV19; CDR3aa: CAGRGARDTEAFF
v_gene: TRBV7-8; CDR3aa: CASSLGTGGGYEQYF
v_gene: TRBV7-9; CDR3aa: CASSLDTRGDQPQHF
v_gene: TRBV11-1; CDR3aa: CASSAGGKETQYF
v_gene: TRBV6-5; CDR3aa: CASSYSGTGIQETQYF
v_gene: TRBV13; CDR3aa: CASSLGYGTSGANVLTF
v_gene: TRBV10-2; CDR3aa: CASRAYGVTEAFF
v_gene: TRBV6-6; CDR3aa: CASIQDGRGSPQHF
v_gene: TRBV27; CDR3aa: CASSLWGGNYGYTF
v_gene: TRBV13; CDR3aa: CASSSEGVNYGYTF
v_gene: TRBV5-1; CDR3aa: CASSLRGMNTEAFF
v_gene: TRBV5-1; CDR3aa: CASSLVGLGAFF
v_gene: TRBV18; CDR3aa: CASSRISGNTIYF
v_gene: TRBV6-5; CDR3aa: CASSAAGGGNIQYF
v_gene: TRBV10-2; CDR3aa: CASSERGSWANVLTF
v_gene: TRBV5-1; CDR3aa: CASGSSGALRETQYF
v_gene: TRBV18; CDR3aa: CASSAVNTEAFF
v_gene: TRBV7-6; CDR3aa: CASSLDGYSPLHF
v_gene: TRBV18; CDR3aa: CASSPRRDREDGYTF
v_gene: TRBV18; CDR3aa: CASSPPNSEATEAFF
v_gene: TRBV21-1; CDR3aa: CALNSLSGANVLTF
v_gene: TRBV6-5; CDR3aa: CASSSDRGRWEKLFF
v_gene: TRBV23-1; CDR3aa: CASSQALSCGGYGYTF